The present T cell receptor (beta chain) was sequenced within a study of blood T cell repertoires in COVID-19. Study-wide background: Spain, Italy and the United States supplied samples that represented acute and convalescent COVID-19. PBMCs, B-cell-depleted T cells, or T cells provided the cDNA or gDNA that made up the material.

Seattle participants joined during active infection and were tracked over time. The CDR3 loop spans 16 amino acids. Germline V gene data show CDR1 as SGHRS and CDR2 as YFSETQ. V lost 3 bases, J lost 0 bases, and 13 bases lay in between. Authors' methods: Amplification from reference gene primers served as the basis for estimated nucleated cell counts. Produced via immunoSEQ multiplex PCR; TCRdb's table is partial and in-frame only. The V and J calls and clone size are taken from that table; D and trimming were inferred from the DNA. The sample records 90,000 to 100,000 clones, 75% to 90% being singletons.

The chain recombines TRBV5-1 with TRBJ2-1; the D gene is possibly TRBD1 (6 bases). The sequence came from a man aged 55 to 70 with COVID-19, enrolled during active disease. Material: peripheral blood. CDR3 sequence reads: CASSSLTGHSYNEQFF. DNA for the CDR3: TGCGCCAGCAGCTCCTTGACAGGCCACTCCTACAATGAGCAGTTCTTC.